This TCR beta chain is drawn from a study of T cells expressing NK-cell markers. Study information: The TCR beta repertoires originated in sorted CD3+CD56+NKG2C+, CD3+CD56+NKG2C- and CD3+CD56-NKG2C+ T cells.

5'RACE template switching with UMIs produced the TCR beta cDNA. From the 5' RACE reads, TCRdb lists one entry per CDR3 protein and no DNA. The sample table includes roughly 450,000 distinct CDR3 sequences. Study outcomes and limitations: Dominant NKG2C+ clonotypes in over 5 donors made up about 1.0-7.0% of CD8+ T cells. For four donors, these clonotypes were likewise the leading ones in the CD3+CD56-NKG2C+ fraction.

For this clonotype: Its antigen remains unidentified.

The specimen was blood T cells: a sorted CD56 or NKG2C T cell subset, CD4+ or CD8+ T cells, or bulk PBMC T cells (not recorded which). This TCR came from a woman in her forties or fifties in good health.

CDR3 sequence reads: CSVETWPGTRNTEAFF. The V and J genes are TRBV29-1 and TRBJ1-1; no DNA is available, so the TRBD1 call from TCRdb remains unchecked. The CDR3 sequence is 16 residues long. The germline V gene encodes CDR1 SQVTM and CDR2 ANQGSEA.